These 5 T cell receptor beta chains were sequenced from one sample in a study of a mutant IDH1 vaccine in newly diagnosed glioma. The time point here: week 35, safety follow-up. A single vaccine dose contained 300 ug of mutant IDH1 20-mer peptide, and topical imiquimod was used with it. Their recognized antigens are unknown. Some clones are missing from TCRdb's copy, which holds only in-frame ones; the method was immunoSEQ multiplex PCR. This table holds about 27,000 clones, about three quarters found once. The sequencing here drew on PBMCs, taken from a glioma patient whose treatment included an IDH1 peptide vaccine. The source is a man between 45 and 60 years old with glioma.

This chain connects TRBV7-9 to TRBJ1-5; 7 bases are a match to TRBD1. Germline V CDR1 and CDR2: SEHNR, FQNEAQ (reference sequence). V lost 3 bases to trimming and J lost 1 base; unmatched junction nucleotides: 0. This CDR3 has 14 residues. Here the CDR3 DNA reads TGTGCCAGCAGCTTGGGACAGAGCAATCAGCCCCAGCATTTT. This encodes CASSLGQSNQPQHF. The full variable domain, in which reference TRBV7-9 and TRBJ1-5 provide the parts outside the CDR3, is DTGVSQNPRHKITKRGQNVTFRCDPISEHNRLYWYRQTLGQGPEFLTYFQNEAQLEKSRLLSDRFSAERPKGSFSTLEIQRTEQGDSAMYLCASSLGQSNQPQHFGDGTRLSIL.

The chain combines TRBV6-5 with TRBJ1-3, with 10 bases that match TRBD1. From germline, CDR1 is MNHEY and CDR2 SVGAGI. J gave up 1 base and V 4 bases, and 4 bases lay outside the gene matches. This CDR3 is built from 16 residues. The DNA of the CDR3 is TGTGCCAGCAGTTCCCGGGACAGGGGTTCTGGAAACACCATATATTTT. This encodes CASSSRDRGSGNTIYF.

A few counts support this clone. The chain recombines TRBV6-1 with TRBJ1-2, with D maybe TRBD1 (5 bases). There are 13 residues in the CDR3. The germline V gene encodes CDR1 MNHNS and CDR2 SASEGT. Trimming removed 10 bases from V and 1 base from J, with 13 bases in between. In DNA, the CDR3 is TGTGCCATCATAGGGACGGTTAACTATGGCTACACCTTC. Protein sequence: CAIIGTVNYGYTF.

V and J are TRBV19 and TRBJ2-1; maybe TRBD2 (6 bases). This CDR3 comprises 13 residues. V was pared by 5 bases and J by 6 bases, with 11 bases between. Germline V gene data show CDR1 as LNHDA and CDR2 as SQIVND (reference sequence). The CDR3 DNA sequence: TGTGCCAGTAGTGGGCAGGGAGGCAATGAGCAGTTCTTC. This translates into CASSGQGGNEQFF.

The chain carries TRBV19 and TRBJ1-1, with 7 bases fitting TRBD1. Trimming took 6 bases from V and 3 from J; bases not matched to a gene: 4. CDR1 is LNHDA and CDR2 is SQIVND in the germline V gene (reference sequence). There are 13 residues in the CDR3. The CDR3 DNA follows: TGTGCCAGTAGGGAGGGGGCAGACACTGAAGCTTTCTTT. As protein: CASREGADTEAFF.